This T cell receptor (beta chain) was recorded in a study of blood T cell repertoires in COVID-19. About the study: COVID-19 samples from acute and convalescent phases originated in the United States, Italy and Spain.

Here immunoSEQ multiplex PCR was the method, and the copy in TCRdb shows in-frame clones only, minus some. Found here are 210,000 or so clones, about 82% of them singletons; the top ten hold roughly 4.6%. The sequenced material came from peripheral blood. The sequence was obtained from a man between 50 and 59 years old with COVID-19, enrolled during active disease.

The CDR3 spells CASRGGAAAGTQYF. The CDR3 DNA follows: TGTGCCAGCAGGGGGGGGGCGGCCGCCGGGACCCAGTACTTC. This rearrangement joins TRBV7-6 to TRBJ2-5, with D perhaps TRBD2 (7 bases). Trimming took off 6 bases at V and 7 bases at J, with 18 bases between the two ends. The CDR3 sequence is 14 residues long. Germline CDR1 is SGHVS and CDR2 is FNYEAQ.